What follows describes a single TCR beta chain. Germline-derived CDR1 and CDR2 are PRHDT and FYEKMQ (reference sequence). Trimming stripped 5 bases from V and 10 bases from J, with 12 bases between. This CDR3 contains 12 residues. This specimen comes from a study of technical replicates of blood from a few donors. Sequenced by immunoSEQ multiplex PCR; TCRdb stores in-frame clones only, minus some. This sample has over 75,000 clones, with under 97% found just once. The TCR sequence derives from a human donor in good health. The sample was T cells isolated from PBMCs. The chain combines TRBV13 with TRBJ2-1, with TRBD1 as a possible D gene (6 bases). This chain's CDR3 is CASSPGQQEQFF. The CDR3 DNA follows: TGTGCCAGCAGCCCAGGACAGCAAGAGCAGTTCTTC. Looking up the rest from reference TRBV13 and TRBJ2-1 gives the full variable domain: AAGVIQSPRHLIKEKRETATLKCYPIPRHDTVYWYQQGPGQDPQFLISFYEKMQSDKGSIPDRFSAQQFSDYHSELNMSSLELGDSALYFCASSPGQQEQFFGPGTRLTVL.